Shown below are 11 T cell receptor beta chains from a single sample sequenced in a study of T cells expressing NK-cell markers. TCRdb reprocessed the 5' RACE reads, keeping one entry per CDR3 protein, no DNA. The table lists about half a million distinct CDR3 sequences, with around 1.4% in the top ten. Sequencing was carried out using blood T cells: a sorted CD56 or NKG2C T cell subset, CD4+ or CD8+ T cells, or bulk PBMC T cells (not recorded which). The receptors shown here come from a woman aged 45-65 years in good health.

The chain is built from TRBV12-3 or TRBV12-4 and TRBJ1-2; the TCRdb D gene call, TRBD1, has no DNA to confirm it. This CDR3 has 13 amino acids. This chain's CDR3 is CASTPGQADGYTF.

The gene calls are TRBV12-3 or TRBV12-4 and TRBJ2-4. The CDR3 consists of 15 residues. This CDR3 reads CASSRNEGAKNIQYF.

V and J are TRBV28 and TRBJ2-1; the TCRdb D gene call, TRBD2, has no DNA to confirm it. This CDR3 region has 12 residues. The germline V gene has CDR1 MDHEN and CDR2 SYDVKM. CDR3 protein: CASGLAGGLQFF.

The chain is built from TRBV6-5 and TRBJ1-6; TCRdb returns TRBD1, unconfirmable since there is no DNA. Per germline, CDR1 MNHEY and CDR2 SVGAGI. This CDR3 has 14 residues. The CDR3 spells CASSATGGNSPLHF.

This chain joins TRBV9 and TRBJ2-3; TCRdb calls TRBD1, which cannot be checked without DNA. The CDR3 is made up of 14 amino acids. Per germline, CDR1 SGDLS and CDR2 YYNGEE. This CDR3 is CASSVSLRADTQYF.

The chain combines TRBV18 with TRBJ1-4. CDR3 size: 14 residues. Germline V gene lookup returns CDR1 KGHSH and CDR2 LQKENI. CDR3 protein: CASSPQTGAEKLFF.

The rearrangement links TRBV7-9 to TRBJ2-3; TCRdb lists TRBD2, though no DNA is available to test this call. From germline, CDR1 is SEHNR and CDR2 FQNEAQ (reference sequence). The CDR3 extends over 16 amino acids. This CDR3 is CASSPGLAGFTDTQYF. Together with reference TRBV7-9 and TRBJ2-3, the CDR3 gives the full variable domain: DTGVSQNPRHKITKRGQNVTFRCDPISEHNRLYWYRQTLGQGPEFLTYFQNEAQLEKSRLLSDRFSAERPKGSFSTLEIQRTEQGDSAMYLCASSPGLAGFTDTQYFGPGTRLTVL.

This sequence joins TRBV9 and TRBJ2-2. This CDR3 spans 18 amino acids. Germline lookup yields CDR1 SGDLS and CDR2 YYNGEE. The CDR3: CASSVASIKTVRGGELFF.

V and J are TRBV12-3 or TRBV12-4 and TRBJ2-5; TCRdb names TRBD2, which stays unverified in the absence of DNA. The CDR3 has 15 residues. CDR3 protein: CASTQMGGSRETQYF.

The rearrangement links TRBV3-1 to TRBJ1-3. The CDR3 is 15 residues long. The germline gives CDR1 LGHDT, CDR2 YNNKEL (reference sequence). The CDR3 spells CASTPRDYSGNTIYF.

CDR3 region: CASSLTGGDGELFF. J is TRBJ2-2 and V is TRBV7-3; no DNA is available, so the TRBD1 call from TCRdb remains unchecked. The length of the CDR3 is 14 residues. CDR1 and CDR2 (germline): SGHTA, FQGTGA.